Listed below are T cell receptor beta chains from one sample, sequenced in a study of T cell repertoires in cytomegalovirus infection. A single record per CDR3 protein comes from TCRdb applying MiXCR to the reads. This table has a few hundred thousand distinct CDR3 sequences, roughly 18% appearing once. Input material: PBMCs. These TCRs come from a human donor in good health (CMV status not recorded). Some clones in this sample may be carry-over from other donors' samples. The CDR3 runs from the conserved cysteine through the conserved F or W.

V gene,J gene,CDR3 protein
TRBV5-1,TRBJ1-1,CASSLEGTGEAFF
TRBV7-2,TRBJ1-2,CASSLDVNYGYTF
TRBV5-6,TRBJ1-2,CASSRRAGHGPYTF
TRBV20-1,TRBJ2-1,CSARLPPGTGVNEQFF
TRBV20-1,TRBJ2-1,CSARTPTGVSNEQFF
TRBV19,TRBJ2-5,CASSVGTSGTQYF
TRBV6-1,TRBJ1-2,CASSESPHYGYTF
TRBV20-1,TRBJ2-2,CSAKGTGELFF
TRBV5-4,TRBJ2-3,CASSFGLAAGTDTQYF
TRBV5-4,TRBJ1-6,CASGSPGGNSPLHF
TRBV14,TRBJ1-2,CASSPQGLYGYTF
TRBV11-2,TRBJ1-4,CASSLDRGRPKLFF
TRBV20-1,TRBJ1-6,CSASPGTVGSPLHF
TRBV28,TRBJ1-4,CASSFFGTVNEKLFF
TRBV5-1,TRBJ2-4,CASSLSGLENIQYF
TRBV4-1,TRBJ2-1,CASSQEGLPRGNEQFF
TRBV7-2,TRBJ1-1,CASSQQGYTEAFF
TRBV20-1,TRBJ2-1,CSAGCTSGMCTYNEQFF
TRBV7-8,TRBJ2-7,CASSPTTRWVYEQYF
TRBV12-3/TRBV12-4,TRBJ2-3,CASLGQVTDTQYF
TRBV20-1,TRBJ1-2,CSASLARGFYGYTF
TRBV7-2,TRBJ2-3,CASSPGTSGGAADTQYF
TRBV12-3/TRBV12-4,TRBJ1-1,CASSLLRPLGAFF
TRBV5-1,TRBJ2-2,CASSLFNSGAGELFF
TRBV18,TRBJ1-4,CASSLQLRPEKLFF
TRBV20-1,TRBJ1-2,CSARDRGQGHYGYTF
TRBV15,TRBJ2-1,CATSRARDSNEQFF
TRBV4-3,TRBJ1-1,CASSQDTRMANTEAFF
TRBV6-2/TRBV6-3,TRBJ1-1,CASSLDGYTEAFF
TRBV29-1,TRBJ2-1,CSVVVSYNEQFF
TRBV7-6,TRBJ2-5,CASSFLTLEKETQYF
TRBV15,TRBJ2-1,CATSETPGLAGRDEQFF
TRBV9,TRBJ2-1,CASSPSLSYGEQFF
TRBV10-2,TRBJ2-7,CASSERFTHYEQYF
TRBV19,TRBJ1-1,CASSMAVNTEAFF
TRBV14,TRBJ1-2,CASSRQPNYGYTF
TRBV20-1,TRBJ2-7,CSATRTLNAYEQYF
TRBV7-6,TRBJ2-7,CASSLKGLGRGKQYF
TRBV7-9,TRBJ1-1,CASSLGTSDTEAFF
TRBV12-3/TRBV12-4,TRBJ2-1,CASSFDGGSGGKHNEQFF
TRBV7-2,TRBJ2-5,CASSTPGGETQYF
TRBV19,TRBJ1-5,CASSIWSGDSNQPQHF
TRBV7-8,TRBJ2-1,CASSPTDEQFF
TRBV7-6,TRBJ1-4,CASSSTGGTNEKLFF
TRBV7-9,TRBJ1-6,CASSLSQGANSPLHF
TRBV7-2,TRBJ2-7,CASSLRPTGEQYF
TRBV7-2,TRBJ2-2,CASNPPSGYTGELFF
TRBV2,TRBJ1-1,CASSDQGLIEAFF
TRBV4-1,TRBJ1-1,CASSPRHPSRTEAFF
TRBV7-2,TRBJ2-1,CASSLRAGYEQFF
TRBV7-9,TRBJ2-5,CASSFYRAAEETQYF
TRBV7-2,TRBJ1-5,CASSRGGAGQPQHF
TRBV27,TRBJ2-1,CASGLQGASYNEQFF
TRBV14,TRBJ2-1,CASSNVRLRDTEQFF
TRBV5-5,TRBJ1-6,CASSDPRQGSSPLHF
TRBV27,TRBJ2-7,CASSFGHGPTGEQYF
TRBV5-1,TRBJ2-5,CASSDGPQETQYF